This T cell receptor beta chain was observed in a study of cytomegalovirus exposure and HLA in healthy donors (TCRdb year 2017). Concerning the study at large: In an earlier analysis of around 540 of the donors, around 300 Gb of sequence data and some 100 million unique TCR beta sequences from 150 million to 200 million T cells were reported. Five DR-DQ haplotypes were handled as single units for association and clustering, since linkage in the cohort was strong. Along with the roughly 670-subject first cohort, a separate validation cohort of over a hundred different subjects was used. Genome-wide SNP genotypes for about 65% of the 666 donors were used in a later genetic analysis, which treated that subset as a discovery cohort. Donor age, sex, ethnicity and CMV serostatus were collected together with the repertoire data. An early release covering more than 500 HLA-typed donors comprised about 320 gigabases of sequencing data and tens of millions of unique TCR sequences. The number of typed donors differed by locus: about 620-640 for A, B, C, DRB1 and DQB1; approximately 520 for DQA1; 606 for DPA1; and about 450 for DPB1. An earlier analysis of fewer than 700 of the donors applied high-throughput TCR beta sequencing to assess whether each TCR beta V gene segment acted as functional or pseudogenic. A later analysis re-analyzed previously published TCR beta repertoires from 600 to 850 donors and added high-resolution HLA genotyping to study TCR occurrence patterns. Every discovery cohort repertoire had been produced on one sequencing platform. The aim of the study was to test whether cataloging public T cell receptors could identify signatures of past pathogen exposure. HLA typing included class I and class II loci at four-digit resolution. The T cell repertoires of around 670 subjects were profiled by immunosequencing and related to cytomegalovirus serostatus. In the later analysis, no new phenotypic data were used to find candidate immune exposures; instead, reliance was placed on TCR beta sequences and their occurrence across donors. Among around 400 genotyped donors of the cohort, an average of approximately 240,000 unique TCR beta nucleotide sequences was sequenced per donor, of which 15% to 20% were non-productive. Of the 398 genotyped donors, approximately 81% were placed in the genetic ancestry cluster associated with self-reported Caucasian donors. To predict cytomegalovirus infection status, the study brought together high-throughput TCR immunosequencing, statistical association of individual TCRs with disease status, and machine learning. Here is what the overall study found, with its caveats: According to the authors, the approach could potentially be generalized to other disease states and immunological phenotypes. Compared with the approximately 670-donor mean, donors in an Asian-associated ancestry cluster had fewer N-insertions in productive TCRs, according to a later genetic analysis. At a false discovery rate of 0.05, a later analysis linked 16,951 TCR beta sequences to specific HLA alleles. Because HLA typing was missing for some donors at each locus, association tests included only the typed subset. A further reported finding was that TCR beta sequences accurately predicted the HLA-A and HLA-B alleles for most subjects in the first cohort. A later analysis found that most CMV-associated TCR beta chains appeared HLA-restricted, with HLA associations seemingly driven largely by CMV exposure. In a later genetic analysis, a missense DCLRE1C variant was associated with V-gene and J-gene trimming of TCR beta chains, and the association was replicated in an independent cohort. A later analysis found that HLA-associated TCR beta chains were more clonally expanded and had lower generation probabilities than equally common non-associated chains. The cohort was sequenced for TCR beta chains only, and without alpha or paired-chain data the features that could be detected were limited. An earlier analysis of roughly 570 of the donors showed that most TCR beta V segments appeared in productive rearrangements either about 87% or about 30% of the time, which broadly matched IMGT annotations. Correlated functional status among segregating V segments might reflect linkage disequilibrium, but an unknown experimental factor could not be ruled out. A cluster of highly shared sequence variants was judged likely to be a technical artifact of the sequencing pipeline. Some IMGT-functional V segments, including TRBV6-2 and TRBV6-3, could not be told apart with the 87-base-pair reads, so those segments were excluded. Cytomegalovirus status was reported to be diagnosed by the classifier with high specificity and sensitivity in both the original and validation cohorts. In a later analysis, several top co-occurrence clusters were reported to appear linked to parvovirus B19, influenza, CMV and Epstein-Barr virus. In a later analysis, TCR association rates were found to vary across HLA loci, with the most associated TCRs seen for DRB1 alleles and the fewest for HLA-C alleles. Immune exposure information for the cohort was limited to CMV serostatus. Across donors, most TCR sequences were observed very rarely, whereas some public TCRs were present in many individuals. In vitro tests confirmed that a few of the cytomegalovirus-associated TCR beta chains recognize cytomegalovirus antigens. The presence/absence analyses assumed that sequencing depth was roughly uniform across donors, and that assumption may not be true. The earlier analysis of approximately 540 of the donors excluded roughly 16 rarely observed V segments, including chromosome 9 orphons, because counts were too low. Strong co-occurrence of HLA alleles, especially DR and DQ, made assigning TCR associations to individual alleles difficult. The study gave a list of some 150 TCR beta chains associated with cytomegalovirus.

The cohort consisted of hundreds of healthy bone marrow donors. All cohort members were sampled while nominally healthy, although unrecorded immune exposures were likely present. The donor was CMV seronegative and belonged to the group of approximately 320 seronegative cohort members. Every donor gave a peripheral blood sample, and the peripheral blood mononuclear cells from that sample were used for TCR beta sequencing. Genomic DNA extraction from the blood cell samples was performed with the Qiagen DNeasy Blood Extraction Kit. Remarks on this clone: The antigen it recognizes is unknown. No base qualities exist here, and no much larger clone lies one base off it.

Library preparation used the immunoSEQ multiplex PCR assay. For the multiplex PCR, a mixture combining 60 forward primers for TCR Vbeta segments and 13 reverse primers for TCR Jbeta segments was used. The CDR3 region of rearranged TCR beta genes was amplified from genomic DNA by a multiplex PCR assay. The Illumina HiSeq System was used to sequence the amplified TCR beta libraries as 87-base-pair reads. In the authors' own workflow: Across the 670 or so repertoires, a later analysis counted around 80 million unique TCR beta chains, roughly 11 million of which were shared by at least two donors. To remove PCR and sequencing errors, raw reads were error-corrected and collapsed into unique sequences using a nearest-neighbor algorithm that merged closely related sequences. CDR3 sequences were aligned to IMGT reference sequences to assign V, D and J gene segments. For a sequence to be retained, a match of at least six nucleotides to both a V gene segment and a J gene segment was required. A rearrangement counted as productive if the CDR3 had no stop codons and remained in frame with V and J, and every other rearrangement counted as non-productive. CDR3 was defined according to IMGT convention as the region running from the second conserved V-encoded cysteine to the conserved J-encoded phenylalanine. In an earlier analysis of around 640 of the donors, sequences lacking an unambiguous match to a single V gene segment were excluded. An earlier analysis of 587 of the donors classified V segments as functional when productive rearrangements were above 56.7% and as segregating when the standard deviation between donors was above 5%. A statistical classification framework was developed to diagnose cytomegalovirus status using the catalog of TCR beta chain sequences. In a later analysis, V and J genes were assigned by comparing TCR nucleotide sequences against IMGT/GENE-DB human TR gene sequences. A later analysis assigned CDR3 sequences and most-parsimonious VDJ recombination scenarios with the TCRdist pipeline. A later analysis defined each TCR beta chain by its CDR3 amino acid sequence plus V-gene family, and excluded reads lacking a unique V-gene family. In a later analysis, 500 to 650 highly shared, low-generation-probability nucleotide sequences were removed to address suspected cross-contamination and a sequencing artifact. In a later analysis, a clonal expansion index was calculated for each public chain from normalized within-repertoire ranks of inferred template counts. Generation probabilities in a later analysis came from a VDJ recombination model fitted to out-of-frame rearrangements, and those results were checked against IGoR. Hypergeometric tests were used in a later analysis to score TCR-TCR, TCR-HLA and TCR-CMV co-occurrence, with a repertoire-size bias correction applied to the TCR pairs. A later analysis estimated false discovery rates by permuting HLA or CMV assignments 20 times. In a later analysis, co-occurring TCRs were grouped using DBSCAN, and TCRdist sequence similarity was added for clustering within HLA-allele-positive subsets. Co-occurrence clustering excluded repertoires with fewer than 30,000 or more than 120,000 public chains, plus five with anomalous nucleotide sharing. The table comes from immuneACCESS by way of TCRdb, which keeps in-frame sequences with V and J called. Part of the clones is missing from these tables; in studies checked, under half for an unresolved V gene and the rest for unknown reasons. That table is the source of V, J and clone size, and D and trimming were worked out from the DNA. Here the sample has about 160,000 clones; roughly 87% occur a single time. The ten largest clones represent 0.65% to 0.9% of the sample.

The junction shows trimming of 8 bases on V and 6 bases on J, plus 11 bases between the germline ends. The germline V gene (reference sequence) specifies DFQATT as CDR1 and SNEGSKA as CDR2. The CDR3 has 11 amino acids, counting the end cysteine and phenylalanine. This entry keeps only the CDR3 DNA: 33 bases, framed from base 1. The chain employs TRBV20-1 and TRBJ2-1, and possibly TRBD1, on 6 matching bases. The specimen was PBMCs. The source of this sequence is a woman aged 30 to 39 in good health and CMV-seronegative. Here is the DNA: TGCAGTCCTCAGGGGCCCAATGAGCAGTTCTTC. Translation gives CSPQGPNEQFF.